This TCR beta chain was documented in a study of CD8+ T cells in alopecia areata. Treatment noted: oral pan-JAK inhibitor, 5-10 mg twice daily. After isolation, RNA underwent reverse transcription to generate cDNA as the sequencing template. Profiling relied on immunoSEQ multiplex PCR, and the TCRdb table lists in-frame clones only, not all of them. This sample has 190,000 or so clones, with roughly 62% found just once. About this clone itself: Its antigen is not known.

Study results and caveats: Shared TCR sequences were less clear between patients than in mice, possibly partly from HLA diversity.

This material consisted of CD8+ T cells sorted from blood, taken at week 24, from a patient treated with tofacitinib. This receptor was identified in a human donor with alopecia areata.

The CDR3 spells CSVEPPGQGTFF. The CDR3 DNA follows: TGCAGCGTTGAGCCCCCGGGACAGGGAACTTTCTTT. The rearrangement links TRBV29-1 to TRBJ1-1; 9 bases map to TRBD1. There are 12 residues in the CDR3. The junction had 8 bases not matched to a gene; V was cut back by 3 bases and J by 12 bases. The germline V gene encodes CDR1 SQVTM and CDR2 ANQGSEA.